One TCR beta chain is described in this entry. This clonotype was seen repeatedly, ten times or more. The specificity of this receptor is unknown. It has no much larger one-base neighbor in the sample; base qualities were not kept. These data belong to a study of regulatory T cells in long-lasting Graves disease (dated by TCRdb to 2020 to 2022). Study-wide context: Antithyroid drugs had been taken for less than 3 months by newly diagnosed Graves' disease patients. The study took place in China and was registered as a clinical trial. TCR sequencing covered some 13 persistent and 20 or so newly diagnosed Graves' disease patients, about 35 samples in total. Persistent Graves' disease patients were compared with newly diagnosed Graves' disease patients by peripheral blood TCR sequencing and RNA sequencing. Results the study describes overall, beyond this receptor: More public clonotypes were shared among persistent patients (roughly 2,700) than among newly diagnosed patients (966). Persistent Graves' disease patients showed lower TCR Shannon entropy and fewer highly expanded clones than newly diagnosed patients, suggesting clonal expansion. Because the primary lesion, thyroid tissue, could not be accessed, the study looked at peripheral blood alone. The authors noted that the small sample size was a limitation that may lower accuracy. Preferential use of TRBV28, TRBJ1-2 and TRBJ2-5 was observed in persistent disease, whereas TRBV20-1 and TRBJ2-1 were favored in newly diagnosed disease. Only the TCR beta chain was sequenced and analyzed.

The library relied on multiplex PCR. Sequencing relied on an Illumina HiSeq 4000. TCR beta libraries were built with iRepertoire HTBI primers and Arm-PCR amplification of CDR3 regions. Before sequencing, the PCR products went through gel purification. The original methods were these. Gene usage analysis of CDR3 amino acid clonotypes used the 60 to 80 TRBV and about 15 TRBJ segments found across samples. COPE and FqMerger were used to merge the filtered high-quality paired reads into contigs. BLAST was used to align contigs to the IMGT TRBV, TRBD and TRBJ reference genes, and CDR3 was defined following IMGT. Clonotypes above 0.1% frequency were classified as highly expanded clones. Shannon entropy was used to measure repertoire diversity, and the Gini coefficient was used to measure V-J evenness. A clonotype found in more than one individual was treated as public. TCRdb reanalyzed the raw reads on its own, using fastp at Q25 for trimming and MiXCR for clone calling, and kept in-frame beta chains. Duplicate CDR3 protein sequences are folded into a single record with the most common DNA and genes. The V and J calls follow TCRdb's processing rather than the paper's. The sample table shows about 320,000 distinct CDR3 sequences, and over 15% are seen once. The ten biggest clones cover more than 30% of the sample.

Taken with the paper, the label for time point translates to: newly diagnosed GD, antithyroid drugs for less than 3 months. RNA was extracted from PBMCs in TRIzol for both TCR sequencing and RNA sequencing. Graves' disease was diagnosed according to American Thyroid Association guidelines. The patients came from an endocrinology department in Xi'an, China. From each patient, approximately 10 milliliters of peripheral blood was collected into an EDTA anticoagulant tube. PBMCs were isolated by Ficoll Paque Plus density gradient separation without further T cell sorting. An Agilent 2100 Bioanalyzer and agarose gel were used to assess RNA quality, and a NanoDrop 2000 was used to measure RNA concentration. Counted from cysteine to phenylalanine, this CDR3 has 13 amino acids. Left in the record is the CDR3 DNA by itself, 39 bases read in frame from the first base. Cut back by 2 bases and 6 bases, the V and J ends lie 10 bases apart.

This receptor was obtained from a female donor with Graves disease. The chain employs TRBV12-3 or TRBV12-4 and TRBJ1-1; the D segment could be TRBD1, given 5 matching bases. The sample consisted of peripheral blood mononuclear cells (PBMCs), taken at new diagnosis, from a patient treated with antithyroid drugs. The nucleotide sequence is TGTGCCAGCAGTTTAATGGGGCTTCCTGAAGCTTTCTTT. It encodes CASSLMGLPEAFF.